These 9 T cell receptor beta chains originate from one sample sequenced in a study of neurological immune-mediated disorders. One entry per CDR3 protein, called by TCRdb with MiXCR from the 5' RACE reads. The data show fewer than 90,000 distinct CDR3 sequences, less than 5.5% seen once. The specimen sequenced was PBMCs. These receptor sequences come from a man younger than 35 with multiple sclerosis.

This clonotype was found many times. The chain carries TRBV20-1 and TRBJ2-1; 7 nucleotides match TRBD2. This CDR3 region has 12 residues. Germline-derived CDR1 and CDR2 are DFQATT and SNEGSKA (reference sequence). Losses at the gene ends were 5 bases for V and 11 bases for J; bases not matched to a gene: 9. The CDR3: CSAYGGGPKQFF. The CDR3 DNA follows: TGCAGTGCTTATGGGGGGGGACCTAAGCAGTTCTTC.

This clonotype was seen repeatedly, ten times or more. CDR3 in DNA: TGTGCCACCAGCGGCTACCAGAGCTCCTACAATGAGCAGTTCTTC. It translates to CATSGYQSSYNEQFF. The chain is built from TRBV15 and TRBJ2-1; D unresolved. The CDR3 sequence is 15 residues long. The germline V gene has CDR1 LNHNV and CDR2 YYDKDF (reference sequence). Trimming stripped 5 bases from V and 0 bases from J, with 11 bases between.

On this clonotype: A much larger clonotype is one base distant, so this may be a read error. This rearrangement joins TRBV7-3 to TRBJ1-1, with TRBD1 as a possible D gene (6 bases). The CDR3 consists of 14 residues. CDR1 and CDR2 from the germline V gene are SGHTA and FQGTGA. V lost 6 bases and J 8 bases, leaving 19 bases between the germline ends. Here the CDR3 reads CASSTSTSTGEAFF. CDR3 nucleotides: TGTGCCAGCAGTACAAGTACATCAACAGGGGAAGCTTTCTTT.

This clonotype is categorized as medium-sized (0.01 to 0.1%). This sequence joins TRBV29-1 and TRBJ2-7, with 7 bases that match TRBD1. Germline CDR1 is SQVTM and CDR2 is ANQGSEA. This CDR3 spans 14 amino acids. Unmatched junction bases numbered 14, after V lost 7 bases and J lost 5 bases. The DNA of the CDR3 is TGCAGCGCCGTACCCCGGGACAGAGTCCACGAGCAGTACTTC. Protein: CSAVPRDRVHEQYF.

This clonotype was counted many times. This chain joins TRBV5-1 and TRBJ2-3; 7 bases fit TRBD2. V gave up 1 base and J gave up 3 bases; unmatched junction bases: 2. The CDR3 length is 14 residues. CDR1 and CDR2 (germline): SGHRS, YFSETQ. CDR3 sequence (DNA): TGCGCCAGCAGCTTGTGGCGGGAGACAGATACGCAGTATTTT. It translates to CASSLWRETDTQYF.

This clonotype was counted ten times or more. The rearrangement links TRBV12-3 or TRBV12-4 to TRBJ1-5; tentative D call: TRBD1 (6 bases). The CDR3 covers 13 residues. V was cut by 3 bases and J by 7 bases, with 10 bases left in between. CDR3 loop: CASSLGTFQPQHF. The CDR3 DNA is TGTGCCAGCAGTTTGGGGACATTCCAGCCCCAGCATTTT.

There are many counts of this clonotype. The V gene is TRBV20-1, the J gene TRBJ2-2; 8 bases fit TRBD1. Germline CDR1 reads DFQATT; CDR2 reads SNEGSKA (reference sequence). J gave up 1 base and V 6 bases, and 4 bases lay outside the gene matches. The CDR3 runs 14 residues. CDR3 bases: TGCAGTGCCATGGACAGGGTGAACACCGGGGAGCTGTTTTTT. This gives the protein CSAMDRVNTGELFF.

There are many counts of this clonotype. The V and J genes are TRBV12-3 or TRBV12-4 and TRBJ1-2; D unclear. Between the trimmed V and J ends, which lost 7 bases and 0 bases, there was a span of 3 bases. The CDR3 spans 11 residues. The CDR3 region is CASMANYGYTF. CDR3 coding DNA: TGTGCCAGCATGGCTAACTATGGCTACACCTTC.

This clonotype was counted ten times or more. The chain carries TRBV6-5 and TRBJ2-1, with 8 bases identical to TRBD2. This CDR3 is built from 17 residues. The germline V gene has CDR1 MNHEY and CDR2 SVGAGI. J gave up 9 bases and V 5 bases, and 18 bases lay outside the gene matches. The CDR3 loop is CASSEPFKAGVVGEQFF. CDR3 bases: TGTGCCAGCAGTGAACCATTTAAAGCGGGAGTCGTTGGTGAGCAGTTCTTC.